This T cell receptor beta chain is drawn from a study of T cell responses to AZD1222 COVID-19 vaccine. Repertoires were generated with immunoSEQ multiplex PCR, while TCRdb's copy carries only in-frame clones and drops some. Counted here are 85,000 to 90,000 clones, 88% occurring once; the ten biggest clones make up roughly 6%. Whole-study findings and limits: Epitopes outside B.1.351 and B.1.1.7 mutated regions reportedly drew nearly half of spike TCRs. Spike-specific TCR breadth and depth were elevated following two AZD1222 doses.

Points on this clone: What it recognizes is unknown.

This material consisted of peripheral blood, taken on day 0 of AZD1222 vaccination. The receptor comes from an adult in good health.

Written as DNA, the CDR3 is TGCGCCAGCAGCTTGGGGTGGACAGGGAGCTACGAGCAGTACTTC. This translates into CASSLGWTGSYEQYF. The chain employs TRBV5-1 and TRBJ2-7; 8 bases match TRBD1. This CDR3 is 15 amino acids long. The V segment lost 0 bases and the J segment 3 bases; nucleotides outside the gene matches: 5. Per germline, CDR1 SGHRS and CDR2 YFSETQ.